Listed here are 24 T cell receptor beta chains from one sample, sequenced in a study of T-cell reconstitution after alpha-beta-depleted transplantation in children. Unique molecular identifiers were incorporated when the TCRbeta library was constructed. TCRdb independently ran MiXCR on the PCR reads; one entry per CDR3 protein. The sample includes 500,000 to 600,000 distinct CDR3 sequences, roughly 33% seen only once; the top ten take 2% to 2.5%. The sample was PBMCs from the stem cell graft donor, taken from the stem cell graft. The origin of the receptors is a human donor who donated a stem cell graft to a child with aplastic anemia.

This clonotype came up a few times. The chain employs TRBV5-5 and TRBJ2-5; D not certain. The CDR3 sequence is 14 residues long. Germline lookup yields CDR1 SGHKS and CDR2 YYEKEE (reference sequence). V shed 4 bases and J shed 5 bases, with 15 bases lying between them. This CDR3 reads CASSPRRDGETQYF. In nucleotides, the CDR3 is TGTGCCAGCAGCCCGAGAAGAGATGGGGAGACCCAGTACTTC. The complete variable domain, with remaining parts taken from reference TRBV5-5 and TRBJ2-5, reads DAGVTQSPTHLIKTRGQQVTLRCSPISGHKSVSWYQQVLGQGPQFIFQYYEKEERGRGNFPDRFSARQFPNYSSELNVNALLLGDSALYLCASSPRRDGETQYFGPGTRLLVL.

This CDR3 reads CASSTRRDYAGQYF. CDR3 nucleotides: TGTGCCAGCAGTACCAGGCGGGACTACGCGGGCCAGTACTTC. The genes are TRBV27 and TRBJ2-5, with 7 positions matching TRBD2. Germline CDR1 reads MNHEY; CDR2 reads SMNVEV (reference sequence). The trim removed 5 bases at V and 10 bases at J, leaving 13 bases unmatched. The CDR3 length is 14 residues.

The chain couples TRBV5-1 to TRBJ2-3; D tentatively reads TRBD1 or TRBD2 (5 bases each). Trimming pared 5 bases from V and 6 bases from J, leaving 16 bases between. Looked up from germline, CDR1 is SGHRS and CDR2 is YFSETQ. This CDR3 contains 14 residues. Written as DNA, the CDR3 is TGCGCCAGCAGGGGACGGTCTAGCTTGGATACGCAGTATTTT. It specifies CASRGRSSLDTQYF.

The CDR3 region is CASSIDQFRGARQPQHF. CDR3 nucleotides: TGTGCCAGTAGTATAGATCAATTTCGGGGGGCGCGGCAGCCCCAGCATTTT. This sequence joins TRBV19 and TRBJ1-5; D is perhaps TRBD1 (6 bases). The CDR3 extends over 17 amino acids. V gave up 0 bases and J gave up 7 bases, with 19 bases separating them. CDR1 is LNHDA and CDR2 is SQIVND in the germline V gene (reference sequence). Full variable domain (missing parts from reference TRBV19 and TRBJ1-5): DGGITQSPKYLFRKEGQNVTLSCEQNLNHDAMYWYRQDPGQGLRLIYYSQIVNDFQKGDIAEGYSVSREKKESFPLTVTSAQKNPTAFYLCASSIDQFRGARQPQHFGDGTRLSIL.

This clonotype was seen ten or more times. The chain joins TRBV6-1 to TRBJ2-3; 8 bases match TRBD2. This CDR3 is built from 16 residues. Germline CDR1 reads MNHNS; CDR2 reads SASEGT. The ends lost 6 bases at V and 2 bases at J; junction bases unmatched: 10. CDR3 DNA: TGTGCCAGCAGCACCTCGGCGGGAGGCCCCACAGATACGCAGTATTTT. Translated, it gives CASSTSAGGPTDTQYF.

J is TRBJ1-1 and V is TRBV18; 7 nucleotides line up with TRBD1. Germline lookup yields CDR1 KGHSH and CDR2 LQKENI. There are 14 residues in the CDR3. Trimming removed 6 bases from V and 0 bases from J; junction bases left unmatched: 4. DNA of the CDR3: TGTGCCAGCTCGTGGGACAGCCTGAACACTGAAGCTTTCTTT. The encoded protein is CASSWDSLNTEAFF.

This clonotype was picked up a small number of times. J is TRBJ2-3 and V is TRBV7-2; D unclear. V was shortened by 10 bases and J by 3 bases, with 5 bases between the two germline ends. Germline V gene lookup returns CDR1 SGHTA and CDR2 FQGNSA. The CDR3 runs to 10 residues. CDR3 protein: CAIVTDTQYF. The CDR3 DNA is TGTGCCATAGTTACAGATACGCAGTATTTT.

The chain uses TRBV30 and TRBJ2-1; D gene ambiguous. CDR1 and CDR2 (germline): GTSNPN, SVGIG (reference sequence). The CDR3 runs 13 residues. The V and J ends lost 5 bases and 7 bases respectively, with 15 bases between them. CDR3 protein: CAWASLIGNEQFF. In DNA, the CDR3 is TGTGCCTGGGCCTCCCTTATTGGGAATGAGCAGTTCTTC.

This clonotype was detected a few times. The CDR3, as DNA: TGTGCCAGTGAACAGGGGTCCCATAATTCACCCCTCCACTTT. Translated: CASEQGSHNSPLHF. This rearrangement joins TRBV7-3 to TRBJ1-6, with TRBD1 identical over 7 bases. Trimming at V came to 9 bases and at J to 5 bases, leaving 7 bases not matched to a gene. The CDR3 has 14 amino acids. Germline assignment: CDR1 SGHTA and CDR2 FQGTGA.

The CDR3 sequence is CASSSQGSGYTF. As DNA, the CDR3 is TGTGCCAGCAGCTCACAGGGATCTGGCTACACCTTC. The chain combines TRBV7-9 with TRBJ1-2, with D possibly matching TRBD1 (6 bases). Trimming removed 4 bases at V and 7 bases at J, with 10 bases between. From germline, CDR1 is SEHNR and CDR2 FQNEAQ (reference sequence). CDR3 length: 12 amino acids.

CDR3 in amino acids: CASSLDGREGQPQHF. Written as DNA, the CDR3 is TGTGCCAGCAGCTTAGATGGCAGGGAAGGACAGCCCCAGCATTTT. This sequence joins TRBV7-2 and TRBJ1-5, with D maybe TRBD1 (5 bases). This CDR3 comprises 15 residues. Trimming removed 1 base from V and 7 bases from J, with 14 bases in between. Germline V gives CDR1 SGHTA, CDR2 FQGNSA. The full variable domain, its missing parts supplied by reference TRBV7-2 and TRBJ1-5, is GAGVSQSPSNKVTEKGKDVELRCDPISGHTALYWYRQSLGQGLEFLIYFQGNSAPDKSGLPSDRFSAERTGGSVSTLTIQRTQQEDSAVYLCASSLDGREGQPQHFGDGTRLSIL.

This clonotype was seen more than once but under ten times. The chain uses TRBV5-5 and TRBJ1-5, with D possibly TRBD1 on 6 matching bases. Per germline, CDR1 SGHKS and CDR2 YYEKEE (reference sequence). This CDR3 spans 15 amino acids. The ends were cut back, 4 bases at V and 4 bases at J, with 15 bases in the middle. The CDR3 DNA follows: TGTGCCAGCAGCCACCATTACAGGGAGAATCAGCCCCAGCATTTT. Translated: CASSHHYRENQPQHF.

This chain links TRBV9 with TRBJ2-1, with 7 bases matching TRBD1. The CDR3 extends over 15 amino acids. CDR1 and CDR2 (germline): SGDLS, YYNGEE. V shed 4 bases and J 2 bases; nucleotides not matched to a gene: 6. This CDR3 is CASSPDRVAYNEQFF. Here the CDR3 DNA reads TGTGCCAGCAGCCCAGACAGGGTTGCCTACAATGAGCAGTTCTTC.

The chain links TRBV28 to TRBJ2-1, with 10 nucleotides matching TRBD2. Germline trimming cut 4 bases from V and 6 bases from J; bases unmatched to any gene: 3. The germline V gene encodes CDR1 MDHEN and CDR2 SYDVKM. This CDR3 comprises 14 residues. The CDR3 coding sequence is TGTGCCAGCAGTTCACTAGCGGGGTTCAATGAGCAGTTCTTC. Protein product: CASSSLAGFNEQFF.

The chain combines TRBV20-1 with TRBJ2-7, with D possibly being TRBD1 or TRBD2 (5 bases each). The CDR3 is 15 residues long. The V and J ends lost 1 base and 7 bases respectively, with 20 bases between them. CDR1 is DFQATT and CDR2 is SNEGSKA in the germline V gene (reference sequence). CDR3 in amino acids: CSARGLRQGVGEQYV. CDR3 in DNA: TGCAGTGCTAGAGGTCTACGTCAGGGAGTTGGGGAGCAGTACGTC.

V gene TRBV6-2 or TRBV6-3 combines with J gene TRBJ2-1, with 7 bases matching TRBD2. The CDR3 consists of 14 residues. V gave up 1 base and J gave up 4 bases; unmatched junction bases: 1. Germline V gene sequence: CDR1 MNHEY, CDR2 SVGEGT. The CDR3 region has the DNA TGTGCCAGCAGTTACTGGGGGGGTTACAATGAGCAGTTCTTC. It encodes CASSYWGGYNEQFF.

The V and J genes are TRBV12-3 or TRBV12-4 and TRBJ2-5, with a tentative D call TRBD1 (6 bases). The CDR3 runs 17 residues. Deletions cut 4 bases from V and 5 bases from J, with 23 bases between. The CDR3: CASSSETKQQGWETQYF. Written as DNA, the CDR3 is TGTGCCAGCAGTTCAGAAACCAAACAACAGGGTTGGGAGACCCAGTACTTC.

The V call is TRBV4-3, the J call TRBJ1-2; maybe TRBD1 (6 bases). The CDR3 covers 16 residues. V dropped 1 base and J dropped 4 bases, with 16 bases sitting between them. The germline V gene encodes CDR1 LGHNA and CDR2 YSLEER. For the CDR3, the DNA is TGCGCCAGCAGCCAAGGGTGGCAGGGGAACGGCTATGGCTACACCTTC. Its protein is CASSQGWQGNGYGYTF.

The gene calls are TRBV20-1 and TRBJ2-3; 11 bases are a match to TRBD2. Germline V gene data show CDR1 as DFQATT and CDR2 as SNEGSKA (reference sequence). This CDR3 has 11 residues. V dropped 6 bases and J dropped 11; count of bases not matched to a gene: 4. Here the CDR3 DNA reads TGCAGTGCATTTGGGACTAGCGGGCAGTATTTT. It specifies CSAFGTSGQYF.

This clonotype was counted between two and nine times. The chain is built from TRBV5-1 and TRBJ2-1; 12 positions agree with TRBD2. Losses at the gene ends were 2 bases for V and 6 bases for J; bases not matched to a gene: 6. The CDR3 extends over 16 amino acids. The germline CDR1 and CDR2 sequences are SGHRS and YFSETQ. The DNA for the CDR3 is TGCGCCAGCAGCTTCCCCCTAGCGGGAGGGGGCAATGAGCAGTTCTTC. Translating gives CASSFPLAGGGNEQFF.

This sequence joins TRBV28 and TRBJ2-7; 7 bases are shared with TRBD2. Trimming removed 5 bases from V and 3 bases from J; junction bases left unmatched: 7. Germline V gives CDR1 MDHEN, CDR2 SYDVKM. The CDR3 has 14 residues. The CDR3 spells CASSPFPGGYEQYF. The CDR3 DNA follows: TGTGCCAGCAGTCCCTTCCCGGGGGGCTACGAGCAGTACTTC.

The V gene is TRBV11-2, the J gene TRBJ1-1; D gene unclear. The V end lost 0 bases, the J end lost 7 bases, and 15 bases lay between the germline ends. The CDR3 consists of 15 residues. In germline, CDR1 is SGHAT, CDR2 FQNNGV. For the CDR3, the DNA is TGTGCCAGCAGCTTAGATCTCTCCATAGCCCGTGAAGCTTTCTTT. This gives the protein CASSLDLSIAREAFF.

This clonotype was seen a few times. V usage is TRBV7-2 and J usage is TRBJ2-3; no clear D gene. CDR3 length: 14 residues. CDR1 SGHTA and CDR2 FQGNSA come from the germline V gene. V was pared by 1 base and J by 0 bases, with 5 bases between. CDR3 sequence: CASSLEYSTDTQYF. The CDR3 DNA reads as TGTGCCAGCAGCTTAGAGTACAGCACAGATACGCAGTATTTT. Based on the CDR3 plus reference TRBV7-2 and TRBJ2-3, the full variable domain is GAGVSQSPSNKVTEKGKDVELRCDPISGHTALYWYRQSLGQGLEFLIYFQGNSAPDKSGLPSDRFSAERTGGSVSTLTIQRTQQEDSAVYLCASSLEYSTDTQYFGPGTRLTVL.

The J gene is TRBJ2-3, the V gene TRBV9, with D perhaps TRBD2 (5 bases). The germline CDR1 and CDR2 sequences are SGDLS and YYNGEE. The CDR3 covers 16 residues. Trimming removed 6 bases at V and 6 bases at J, with 23 bases between. The CDR3 bases are TGTGCCAGCACCGCAACCGGGGTGGGTCCTGGTGATACGCAGTATTTT. This gives the protein CASTATGVGPGDTQYF.